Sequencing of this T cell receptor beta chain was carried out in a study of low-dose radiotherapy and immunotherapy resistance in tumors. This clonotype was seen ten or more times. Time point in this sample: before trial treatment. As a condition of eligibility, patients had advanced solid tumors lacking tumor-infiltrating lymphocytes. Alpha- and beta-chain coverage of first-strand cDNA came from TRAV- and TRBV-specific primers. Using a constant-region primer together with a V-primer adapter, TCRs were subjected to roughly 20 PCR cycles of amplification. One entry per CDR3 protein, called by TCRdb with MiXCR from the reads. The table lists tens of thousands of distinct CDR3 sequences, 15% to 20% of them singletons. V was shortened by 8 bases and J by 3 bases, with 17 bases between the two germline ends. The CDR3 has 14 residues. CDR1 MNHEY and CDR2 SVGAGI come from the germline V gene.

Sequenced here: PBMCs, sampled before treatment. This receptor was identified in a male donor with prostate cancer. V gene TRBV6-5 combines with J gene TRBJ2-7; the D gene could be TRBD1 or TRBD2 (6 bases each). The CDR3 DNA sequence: TGTGCCAGCCGGAGGGTTGGGACAAACTACGAGCAGTACTTC. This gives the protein CASRRVGTNYEQYF.